The TCR beta chain described here comes from a study of blood T cell repertoires in COVID-19. Study as a whole: The United States, Italy and Spain supplied acute and convalescent COVID-19 samples. PBMCs, B-cell-depleted T cells, or T cells provided the cDNA or gDNA that made up the material.

Germline V CDR1 and CDR2: SNHLY, FYNNEI. Trimming removed 5 bases from V and 2 bases from J; junction bases left unmatched: 8. The CDR3 is 15 amino acids. As processed by the authors: For nucleated cells, counts were estimated from reference gene primer amplification. Profiling relied on immunoSEQ multiplex PCR, and the TCRdb table lists in-frame clones only, not all of them. From that table come the V and J calls and clone size; the DNA was used to work out D and trimming. Of around 43,000 clones in the sample, approximately 80% were seen once. The sequence was obtained from a man between 65 and 85 years old with acute or convalescent COVID-19. The chain employs TRBV2 and TRBJ2-7; 8 bases line up with TRBD1. Sample: peripheral blood. Here the CDR3 reads CASSPDRGITYEQYF. The CDR3 DNA follows: TGTGCCAGCAGTCCTGACAGGGGAATAACCTACGAGCAGTACTTC. Based on the CDR3 plus reference TRBV2 and TRBJ2-7, the full variable domain is EPEVTQTPSHQVTQMGQEVILRCVPISNHLYFYWYRQILGQKVEFLVSFYNNEISEKSEIFDDQFSVERPDGSNFTLKIRSTKLEDSAMYFCASSPDRGITYEQYFGPGTRLTVT.